A single sample is the source of the 18 T cell receptor beta chains below, sequenced in a study of blood T cell repertoires in COVID-19. Using immunoSEQ multiplex PCR, the repertoire was profiled, and TCRdb retains in-frame clones only, with some absent. The sample has about 240,000 clones, roughly 81% seen once. Sequences were obtained from peripheral blood. The origin of the receptors is a woman of 80 years or more with COVID-19, enrolled during active disease.

This rearrangement joins TRBV7-3 to TRBJ1-1, with 8 positions matching TRBD1. Germline CDR1 and CDR2: SGHTA and FQGTGA. The ends lost 5 bases at V and 5 bases at J; junction bases unmatched: 7. CDR3 length: 14 residues. The CDR3 is CASSPTGVRTEAFF. CDR3 in DNA: TGTGCCAGCAGCCCGACAGGGGTGCGTACTGAAGCTTTCTTT. Full variable domain (outside the CDR3, taken from reference TRBV7-3 and TRBJ1-1): GAGVSQTPSNKVTEKGKYVELRCDPISGHTALYWYRQSLGQGPEFLIYFQGTGAADDSGLPNDRFFAVRPEGSVSTLKIQRTERGDSAVYLCASSPTGVRTEAFFGQGTRLTVV.

In its sample, this clone was seen a few times. The chain links TRBV24-1 to TRBJ1-5; D possibly corresponds to TRBD1 (6 bases). Trimming pared 6 bases from V and 1 base from J, leaving 12 bases between. The CDR3 consists of 15 residues. CDR1 is KGHDR and CDR2 is SFDVKD in the germline V gene. The CDR3 DNA reads TGTGCCACCAGTACAGGGTTTGGAAGCAATCAGCCCCAGCATTTT. It translates to CATSTGFGSNQPQHF.

The V call is TRBV4-3, the J call TRBJ2-5; unclear D gene. In germline, CDR1 is LGHNA, CDR2 YSLEER. This CDR3 spans 15 amino acids. Trimming left V 1 base short and J 4 bases short, with 13 bases between. The CDR3 reads CASSQVIQVLETQYF. The CDR3 DNA is TGCGCCAGCAGCCAAGTAATTCAGGTACTAGAGACCCAGTACTTC.

This chain connects TRBV18 to TRBJ1-5, with no clear D. Deletions cut 3 bases from V and 10 bases from J, with 16 bases between. The germline gives CDR1 KGHSH, CDR2 LQKENI. The CDR3 runs to 14 residues. The CDR3 reads CASSPPGRRGPQHF. CDR3 in DNA: TGTGCCAGCTCACCCCCCGGCAGGCGGGGTCCCCAGCATTTT.

The chain's CDR3 is CASSRRGSGFGTYNEQFF. CDR3 bases: TGTGCCAGTAGCAGGCGTGGTAGCGGGTTTGGGACCTACAATGAGCAGTTCTTC. V gene TRBV19 combines with J gene TRBJ2-1; 7 positions agree with TRBD2. Germline CDR1 is LNHDA and CDR2 is SQIVND (reference sequence). Trimming at V came to 6 bases and at J to 2 bases, leaving 16 bases not matched to a gene. The CDR3 consists of 18 residues.

V usage is TRBV19 and J usage is TRBJ1-2; D is possibly TRBD1 (6 bases). The germline V and J ends were trimmed by 8 bases and 5 bases, with 21 bases remaining between them. The CDR3 extends over 15 amino acids. CDR1 LNHDA and CDR2 SQIVND come from the germline V gene (reference sequence). The CDR3 reads CASYNYGGADYGYTF. The CDR3 DNA reads TGTGCCAGTTACAACTACGGGGGGGCGGATTATGGCTACACCTTC.

The chain couples TRBV7-2 to TRBJ2-5; 7 bases are a match to TRBD2. This CDR3 contains 15 residues. Per the germline V gene, CDR1 is SGHTA and CDR2 is FQGNSA. After removal of 5 bases from V and 0 bases from J, the junction contained 6 bases not matched to a gene. In DNA, the CDR3 is TGTGCCAGCAGCCGCAGCGGGATCTACCAAGAGACCCAGTACTTC. This encodes CASSRSGIYQETQYF.

V is TRBV11-2 and J is TRBJ2-5; the match to TRBD2 covers 8 bases. V was pared by 3 bases and J by 3 bases, with 9 bases of the junction left unmatched. This CDR3 spans 16 amino acids. CDR1 and CDR2 from the germline V gene are SGHAT and FQNNGV. The CDR3 nucleotides are TGTGCCAGCAGCTTCGGGGCGGGGGGAACGAAAGAGACCCAGTACTTC. Translation: CASSFGAGGTKETQYF.

This sequence joins TRBV18 and TRBJ2-5; 7 positions agree with TRBD2. The CDR3 is 17 amino acids. CDR1 is KGHSH, CDR2 LQKENI, per germline. J gave up 3 bases and V 3 bases, and 13 bases lay outside the gene matches. CDR3 residues: CASSPLAGGGPEETQYF. The DNA for the CDR3 is TGTGCCAGCTCACCTCTAGCTGGGGGAGGGCCTGAAGAGACCCAGTACTTC.

This sequence joins TRBV11-3 and TRBJ2-1, with a possible D match to TRBD2 (6 bases). Trimming stripped 4 bases from V and 4 bases from J, with 11 bases between. The CDR3 has 14 amino acids. Germline-derived CDR1 and CDR2 are SGHNT and YENEEA. CDR3 in DNA: TGTGCCAGCAGCTCCAGTAGCGGATACAATGAGCAGTTCTTC. Translating it yields CASSSSSGYNEQFF.

The chain joins TRBV6-2 or TRBV6-3 to TRBJ2-3; the match to TRBD2 covers 11 bases. CDR1 and CDR2 from the germline V gene are MNHEY and SVGEGT. The V segment lost 4 bases and the J segment 1 base; nucleotides outside the gene matches: 10. The CDR3 is 18 residues long. CDR3 sequence: CASSFLAGGSTGTDTQYF. In DNA form, the CDR3 reads TGTGCCAGCAGTTTTTTAGCGGGAGGGTCTACCGGCACAGATACGCAGTATTTT.

The rearrangement uses TRBV28 and TRBJ1-2; TRBD1 matches at 7 bases. V lost 8 bases and J lost 6; bases outside the gene matches: 12. Germline V gene data show CDR1 as MDHEN and CDR2 as SYDVKM. The CDR3 is 14 residues long. The CDR3 loop is CASGSGTVTHGYTF. CDR3 sequence (DNA): TGTGCCAGCGGGTCGGGGACAGTGACCCATGGCTACACCTTC.

The genes are TRBV6-2 or TRBV6-3 and TRBJ2-1, with TRBD2 identical over 10 bases. The CDR3 spans 15 residues. Germline values: CDR1 MNHEY, CDR2 SVGEGT. V lost 6 bases to trimming and J lost 3 bases; unmatched junction nucleotides: 5. The DNA of the CDR3 is TGTGCCAGCAGCTCTAAGCGGGGGGGCTACAATGAGCAGTTCTTC. This sequence encodes CASSSKRGGYNEQFF.

This rearrangement joins TRBV2 to TRBJ1-2, with D perhaps TRBD1 (5 bases). The CDR3 is 13 residues long. The germline CDR1 and CDR2 sequences are SNHLY and FYNNEI. V shed 8 bases and J shed 5 bases, with 15 bases lying between them. The CDR3 loop is CASLLQVRYGYTF. Here the CDR3 DNA reads TGTGCCAGCCTCTTACAGGTTAGGTATGGCTACACCTTC.

The chain has TRBV30 and TRBJ1-1, with 7 bases aligning to TRBD1. The CDR3 contains 14 residues. Trimming removed 5 bases from V and 5 bases from J; junction bases left unmatched: 11. CDR1 GTSNPN and CDR2 SVGIG come from the germline V gene (reference sequence). CDR3 DNA sequence: TGTGCCTGGGTGAAGACAGGGTTGGTAACTGAAGCTTTCTTT. As protein: CAWVKTGLVTEAFF.

The chain employs TRBV18 and TRBJ1-1; D may be TRBD1 (6 bases). The CDR3 totals 16 residues. Germline-derived CDR1 and CDR2 are KGHSH and LQKENI. V gave up 2 bases and J gave up 3 bases, with 16 bases separating them. CDR3 region: CASSPSQGPLDTEAFF. CDR3 nucleotide sequence: TGTGCCAGCTCACCAAGTCAGGGGCCGCTGGACACTGAAGCTTTCTTT. Combining the CDR3 with reference TRBV18 and TRBJ1-1 gives the whole variable domain NAGVMQNPRHLVRRRGQEARLRCSPMKGHSHVYWYRQLPEEGLKFMVYLQKENIIDESGMPKERFSAEFPKEGPSILRIQQVVRGDSAAYFCASSPSQGPLDTEAFFGQGTRLTVV.

The chain links TRBV10-3 to TRBJ1-1; possible D gene TRBD1, 5 bases. Trimming pared 6 bases from V and 0 bases from J, leaving 14 bases between. The germline CDR1 and CDR2 sequences are ENHRY and SYGVKD. The CDR3 is 15 amino acids. CDR3 amino acids: CAIRDTGTMNTEAFF. The CDR3 bases are TGTGCCATCAGAGATACAGGAACCATGAACACTGAAGCTTTCTTT.

This sequence joins TRBV2 and TRBJ1-5; 9 nucleotides agree with TRBD1. This CDR3 is built from 13 residues. The junction had 4 bases not matched to a gene; V was cut back by 8 bases and J by 5 bases. Germline V lookup: CDR1 SNHLY, CDR2 FYNNEI. Here the CDR3 reads CASQTGGYQPQHF. CDR3 sequence (DNA): TGTGCCAGCCAGACAGGGGGATATCAGCCCCAGCATTTT.